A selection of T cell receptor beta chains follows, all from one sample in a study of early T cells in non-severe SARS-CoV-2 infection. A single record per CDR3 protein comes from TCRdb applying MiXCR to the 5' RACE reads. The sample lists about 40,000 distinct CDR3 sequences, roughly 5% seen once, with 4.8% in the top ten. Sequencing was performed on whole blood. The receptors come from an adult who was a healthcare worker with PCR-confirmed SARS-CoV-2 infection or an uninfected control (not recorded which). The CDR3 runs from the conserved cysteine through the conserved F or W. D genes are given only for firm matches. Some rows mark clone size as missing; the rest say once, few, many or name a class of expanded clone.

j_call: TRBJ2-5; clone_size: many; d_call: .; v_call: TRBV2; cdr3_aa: CASSEQGLETQYF; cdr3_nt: TGTGCCAGCAGTGAACAGGGCTTAGAGACCCAGTACTTC
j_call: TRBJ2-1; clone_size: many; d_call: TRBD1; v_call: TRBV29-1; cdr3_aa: CSVDLDRGNEQFF; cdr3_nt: TGCAGCGTTGATCTGGACAGGGGCAATGAGCAGTTCTTC
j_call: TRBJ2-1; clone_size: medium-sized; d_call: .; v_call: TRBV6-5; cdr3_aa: CASGGSGPYNEQFF; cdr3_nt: TGTGCCAGCGGGGGTAGCGGACCCTACAATGAGCAGTTCTTC
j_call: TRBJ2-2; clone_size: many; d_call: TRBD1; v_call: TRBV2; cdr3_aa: CASIPLRDRVSSGELFF; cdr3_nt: TGTGCCAGCATTCCACTCCGGGACAGGGTGTCCTCCGGGGAGCTGTTTTTT
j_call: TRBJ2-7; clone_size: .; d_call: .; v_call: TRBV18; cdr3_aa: CASSPRVDNEQYF; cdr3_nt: TGTGCCAGCTCCCCTCGAGTGGATAACGAGCAGTACTTC
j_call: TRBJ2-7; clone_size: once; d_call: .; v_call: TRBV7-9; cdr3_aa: CASSLGADSTIKYF; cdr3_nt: TGTGCCAGCAGCTTAGGGGCAGATTCTACGATAAAGTACTTC
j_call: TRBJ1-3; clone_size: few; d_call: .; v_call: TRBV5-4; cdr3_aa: CASSLGGLGGSHTIYF; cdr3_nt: TGTGCCAGCAGCTTAGGCGGTCTGGGGGGGAGCCACACCATATATTTT
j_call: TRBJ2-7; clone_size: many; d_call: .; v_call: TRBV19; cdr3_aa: CASSTETGSPEQYF; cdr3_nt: TGTGCCAGTAGCACCGAAACAGGATCTCCCGAGCAGTACTTC
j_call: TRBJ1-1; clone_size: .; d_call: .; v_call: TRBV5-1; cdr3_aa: CASNGEGPTITEAFF; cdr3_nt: TGCGCCAGCAATGGGGAGGGTCCCACAATCACTGAAGCTTTCTTT
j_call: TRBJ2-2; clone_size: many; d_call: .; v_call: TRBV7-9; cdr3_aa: CASTPKTEENTGELFF; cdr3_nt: TGTGCCAGCACCCCGAAGACGGAGGAGAACACCGGGGAGCTGTTTTTT